These 10 T cell receptor beta chains were all obtained from the same sample, sequenced in a study of blood T cell repertoires in COVID-19. The assay was immunoSEQ multiplex PCR, and TCRdb's table has in-frame clones only and misses some. The sample records about 260,000 clones, 65% to 90% being singletons. The sequenced sample consisted of peripheral blood. These receptor sequences come from a man aged 30 to 45 with active or convalescent COVID-19.

The gene calls are TRBV29-1 and TRBJ1-2; D call uncertain. The CDR3 runs to 13 residues. The germline V gene encodes CDR1 SQVTM and CDR2 ANQGSEA. Between the trimmed V and J ends, which lost 6 bases and 1 base, there was a span of 12 bases. The CDR3 reads CSVHPADNYGYTF. CDR3 DNA sequence: TGCAGCGTCCATCCAGCGGATAACTATGGCTACACCTTC.

This rearrangement joins TRBV7-2 to TRBJ1-1; no definite D call. This CDR3 has 12 residues. Trimming cost V 1 base and J 4 bases, with 4 bases left between them. CDR1 SGHTA and CDR2 FQGNSA come from the germline V gene. The CDR3 sequence is CASSLDSTEAFF. Here the CDR3 DNA reads TGTGCCAGCAGCTTAGACTCCACTGAAGCTTTCTTT.

The chain recombines TRBV7-2 with TRBJ2-2; possible D gene TRBD2, 7 bases. V lost 5 bases and J 2 bases, leaving 15 bases between the germline ends. This CDR3 is built from 16 residues. The germline gives CDR1 SGHTA, CDR2 FQGNSA. The CDR3 region is CASSPQQGLNTGELFF. CDR3 coding DNA: TGTGCCAGCAGCCCGCAACAGGGACTAAACACCGGGGAGCTGTTTTTT.

V is TRBV2 and J is TRBJ2-1; possible D gene TRBD2, 6 bases. Looked up from germline, CDR1 is SNHLY and CDR2 is FYNNEI. The CDR3 runs to 14 residues. The ends were cut back, 5 bases at V and 8 bases at J, with 16 bases in the middle. Here the CDR3 reads CASSRRVLEYEQFF. The DNA for the CDR3 is TGTGCCAGCAGTAGGAGGGTACTGGAGTATGAGCAGTTCTTC.

The gene calls are TRBV7-8 and TRBJ2-2; a weak D match, TRBD1 (6 bases). Trimming pared 2 bases from V and 1 base from J, leaving 8 bases between. The CDR3 spans 15 residues. Germline assignment: CDR1 SGHVS and CDR2 FQNEAQ. The CDR3 sequence: CASSLQGRNTGELFF. The CDR3 DNA follows: TGTGCCAGCAGCTTACAGGGGAGGAACACCGGGGAGCTGTTTTTT. The variable domain in full, with the rest retrieved from reference TRBV7-8 and TRBJ2-2, is GAGVSQSPRYKVAKRGQDVALRCDPISGHVSLFWYQQALGQGPEFLTYFQNEAQLDKSGLPSDRFFAERPEGSVSTLKIQRTQQEDSAVYLCASSLQGRNTGELFFGEGSRLTVL.

The chain employs TRBV2 and TRBJ1-5; TRBD1 agrees at 7 bases. The CDR3 has 17 amino acids. Unmatched junction bases numbered 8, after V lost 1 base and J lost 2 bases. Germline lookup yields CDR1 SNHLY and CDR2 FYNNEI. The CDR3 protein is CASSEGTGILGNQPQHF. In nucleotides, the CDR3 is TGTGCCAGCAGTGAAGGGACAGGTATTTTGGGCAATCAGCCCCAGCATTTT.

The chain employs TRBV29-1 and TRBJ1-1; D may be TRBD1 (5 bases). The CDR3 is made up of 13 amino acids. Trimming stripped 6 bases from V and 5 bases from J, with 16 bases between. From germline, CDR1 is SQVTM and CDR2 ANQGSEA. The CDR3 loop is CSVMFSGGTEAFF. DNA for the CDR3: TGCAGCGTGATGTTCTCGGGGGGAACTGAAGCTTTCTTT.

V usage is TRBV4-3 and J usage is TRBJ1-3; TRBD1 matches 7 bases. Per germline, CDR1 LGHNA and CDR2 YSLEER. The ends lost 0 bases at V and 8 bases at J; junction bases unmatched: 7. The CDR3 spans 15 residues. CDR3 nucleotides: TGCGCCAGCAGCCAAGACAGGGGGTTTTTGGACACCATATATTTT. It encodes CASSQDRGFLDTIYF.

The rearrangement uses TRBV11-1 and TRBJ2-1; no firm D call. CDR3 length: 15 residues. The germline V and J ends were trimmed by 2 bases and 0 bases, with 8 bases remaining between them. CDR1 is SGHAT, CDR2 FQDESV, per germline (reference sequence). The CDR3 DNA reads TGTGCCAGCAGCTTATTAAGAGTCTCCTACAATGAGCAGTTCTTC. This codes for CASSLLRVSYNEQFF.

The rearrangement uses TRBV7-3 and TRBJ2-3, with TRBD2 as a possible D gene (6 bases). There are 16 residues in the CDR3. Germline-derived CDR1 and CDR2 are SGHTA and FQGTGA. Trimming shortened V by 1 base and J by 0 bases, and 11 bases separated the two germline ends. CDR3 region: CASSLSGGVSTDTQYF. CDR3 nucleotide sequence: TGTGCCAGCAGCTTAAGCGGCGGGGTTAGCACAGATACGCAGTATTTT.